This T cell receptor (beta chain) appears in the sequencing data of a study of blood T cell repertoires in COVID-19. For the study at large: COVID-19 samples collected from the United States, Italy and Spain covered acute and convalescent phases. T cells, B-cell-depleted T cells, or PBMCs supplied cDNA or gDNA.

Per germline, CDR1 SEHNR and CDR2 FQNEAQ (reference sequence). V lost 5 bases to trimming and J lost 5 bases, with 12 bases between them. CDR3 length: 13 residues. In the study's own analysis: Nucleated cell number was recorded as an estimate derived from reference gene primer amplification. Assay used: immunoSEQ multiplex PCR; TCRdb lists only in-frame clones, some missing. V and J calls and clone size follow that table, whereas D and trimming were derived from the DNA. The sample yields 130,000 or so clones, about 80% seen once. The chain uses TRBV7-9 and TRBJ1-1, with D perhaps TRBD1 (5 bases). The source material was peripheral blood. This TCR was sampled from a woman aged 80 or over with acute or convalescent COVID-19. CDR3 protein: CASSGGRGTEAFF. The CDR3 nucleotides read TGTGCCAGCAGCGGCGGTCGGGGGACTGAAGCTTTCTTT.